A selection of T cell receptor beta chains follows, all from one sample in a study of blood T cell repertoires in COVID-19. Clones were read by immunoSEQ multiplex PCR, and TCRdb kept only the in-frame ones, dropping some. The table records 150,000 to 200,000 clones, roughly nine tenths of them present only once. Sequencing was performed on peripheral blood. Receptor source: a human donor in a cohort sampled during active COVID-19. CDR3s include the opening cysteine and the closing phenylalanine or tryptophan. A D gene is named only where the DNA matches it firmly. Size is stated for part of the rows, as once, few or many counts, or as a class when the clone is expanded.

j_call	d_call	v_call	clone_size	cdr3_nt	cdr3_aa
TRBJ2-6	TRBD1	TRBV28	once	TGTGCCAGCAGTCCGACAGGGTGGGAGGCCAACGTCCTGACTTTC	CASSPTGWEANVLTF
TRBJ2-1	TRBD1	TRBV30	NA	TGTGCCTGGAGTGTAGGGACAGGGGCGGTCAGTGAGCAGTTCTTC	CAWSVGTGAVSEQFF
TRBJ2-7	TRBD1	TRBV6-5	NA	TGTGCCAGCAGTAGAGGACAGGGTACCCTACGGGAGCAGTACTTC	CASSRGQGTLREQYF
TRBJ1-6	NA	TRBV28	few	TGTGCCAGCACGAGCTCCTATAATTCACCCCTCCACTTT	CASTSSYNSPLHF
TRBJ1-2	TRBD1	TRBV12-5	NA	TGTGCTAGTGGTTTGGGACAGGGAGCTAACTATGGCTACACCTTC	CASGLGQGANYGYTF
TRBJ2-5	NA	TRBV11-2	NA	TGTGCCAGCAGCTTAGGGGTGGTGGTAGGGGAAGAGACCCAGTACTTC	CASSLGVVVGEETQYF
TRBJ1-1	NA	TRBV5-6	NA	TGTGCCAGCAGCTCACAGATGAACACTGAAGCTTTCTTT	CASSSQMNTEAFF
TRBJ2-2	TRBD2	TRBV6-2/TRBV6-3	NA	TGTGCCAGCAGTTACCCCCTCGCTAGCGGGAGGGACCGGGAGCTGTTTTTT	CASSYPLASGRDRELFF
TRBJ1-2	NA	TRBV18	once	TGTGCCAGCTCACCTACATCTCAGGTTAACTATGGCTACACCTTC	CASSPTSQVNYGYTF
TRBJ2-2	NA	TRBV11-2	NA	TGTGCCAGCAGCTTTCCCCGGACACGAGGGGAGCTGTTTTTT	CASSFPRTRGELFF
TRBJ2-5	TRBD1	TRBV6-6	NA	TGTGCCAGCAGTCACCGGGACAGGGGGTCGGAGACCCAGTACTTC	CASSHRDRGSETQYF
TRBJ2-5	TRBD2	TRBV12-3/TRBV12-4	NA	TGTGCCAGCAGTTTGCAGCGGGGGGGCGCCCAGTACTTC	CASSLQRGGAQYF